This paragraph covers one TCR beta chain sequence. As yet, its antigen is unknown. This record belongs to a study of response to subunit inactivated influenza vaccine. General study points: New T cells are recruited in small numbers by each seasonal influenza vaccination, according to the authors' suggestion.

From the RT-PCR reads, TCRdb called clonotypes with MiXCR, one entry per CDR3 protein. The sample has over 450,000 distinct CDR3 sequences, roughly 13% seen once. CDR3 length: 14 amino acids. Per the germline V gene, CDR1 is MNHEY and CDR2 is SVGEGT. Trimming cost V 8 bases and J 4 bases; bases outside gene matches: 9. The receptor comes from a man in his fifties or sixties who received an inactivated influenza vaccine. The sample was PBMCs from blood, taken roughly 48 days after vaccination. The V gene is TRBV6-2 or TRBV6-3, the J gene TRBJ1-1, with TRBD1 matching over 8 bases. The CDR3: CASLRQGRLTEAFF. CDR3 nucleotide sequence: TGTGCCAGCTTACGACAGGGGAGGCTCACTGAAGCTTTCTTT.